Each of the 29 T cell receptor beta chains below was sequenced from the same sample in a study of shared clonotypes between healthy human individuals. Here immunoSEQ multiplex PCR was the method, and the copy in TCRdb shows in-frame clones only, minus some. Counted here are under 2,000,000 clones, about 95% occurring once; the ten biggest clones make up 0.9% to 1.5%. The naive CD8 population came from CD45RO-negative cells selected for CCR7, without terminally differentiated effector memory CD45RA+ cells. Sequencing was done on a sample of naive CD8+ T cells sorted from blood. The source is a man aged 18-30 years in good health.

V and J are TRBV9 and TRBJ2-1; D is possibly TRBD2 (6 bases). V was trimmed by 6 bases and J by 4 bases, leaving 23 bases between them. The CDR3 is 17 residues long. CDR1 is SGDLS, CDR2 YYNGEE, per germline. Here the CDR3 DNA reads TGTGCCAGCAAGCCGGGACTCCCTAAATCTTATTACAATGAGCAGTTCTTC. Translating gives CASKPGLPKSYYNEQFF.

The DNA for the CDR3 is TGTGCCAGCAGCTTAGAGGGACAGGGGCTTGATTACGAGCAGTACTTC. Residues: CASSLEGQGLDYEQYF. The chain joins TRBV7-9 to TRBJ2-7; the match to TRBD1 covers 10 bases. There are 16 residues in the CDR3. The V gene's germline CDR1 is SEHNR and CDR2 FQNEAQ (reference sequence). Germline trimming cut 1 base from V and 4 bases from J; bases unmatched to any gene: 7.

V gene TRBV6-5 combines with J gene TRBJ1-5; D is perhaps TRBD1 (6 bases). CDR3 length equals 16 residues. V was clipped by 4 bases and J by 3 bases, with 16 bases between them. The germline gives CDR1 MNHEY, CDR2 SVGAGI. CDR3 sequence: CASSSWGHSPNQPQHF. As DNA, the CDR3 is TGTGCCAGCAGTTCCTGGGGGCACTCCCCCAATCAGCCCCAGCATTTT.

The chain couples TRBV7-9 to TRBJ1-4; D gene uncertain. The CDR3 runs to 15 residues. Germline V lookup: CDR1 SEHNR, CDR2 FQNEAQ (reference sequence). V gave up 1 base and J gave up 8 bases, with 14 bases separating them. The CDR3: CASSLEGLGMEKLFF. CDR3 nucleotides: TGTGCCAGCAGCTTAGAAGGGCTGGGTATGGAAAAACTGTTTTTT.

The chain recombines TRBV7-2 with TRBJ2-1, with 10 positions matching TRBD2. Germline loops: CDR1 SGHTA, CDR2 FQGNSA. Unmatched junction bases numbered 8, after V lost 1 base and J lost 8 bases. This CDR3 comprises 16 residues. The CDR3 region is CASSLDVAGGWDEQFF. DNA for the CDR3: TGTGCCAGCAGCTTAGACGTAGCGGGGGGTTGGGATGAGCAGTTCTTC.

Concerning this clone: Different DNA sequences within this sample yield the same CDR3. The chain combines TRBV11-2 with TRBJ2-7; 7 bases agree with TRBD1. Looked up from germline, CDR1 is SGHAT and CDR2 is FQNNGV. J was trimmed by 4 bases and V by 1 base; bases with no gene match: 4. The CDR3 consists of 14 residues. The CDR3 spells CASSLGDSSYEQYF. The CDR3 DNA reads TGTGCCAGCAGCTTAGGGGACAGTTCATACGAGCAGTACTTC.

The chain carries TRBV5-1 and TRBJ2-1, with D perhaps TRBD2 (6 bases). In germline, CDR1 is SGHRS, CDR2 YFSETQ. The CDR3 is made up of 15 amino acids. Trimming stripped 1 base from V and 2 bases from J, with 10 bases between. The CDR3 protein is CASSLSAGTYNEQFF. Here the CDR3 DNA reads TGCGCCAGCAGCTTGTCCGCGGGAACCTACAATGAGCAGTTCTTC.

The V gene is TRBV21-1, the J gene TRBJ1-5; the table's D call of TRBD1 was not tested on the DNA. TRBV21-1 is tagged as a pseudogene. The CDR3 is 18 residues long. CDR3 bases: TGTGCCAGCAGCAAAGCGGCGCAGGGTTTTTTTAGCAATCAGCCCCAGCATTTT. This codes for CASSKAAQGFFSNQPQHF.

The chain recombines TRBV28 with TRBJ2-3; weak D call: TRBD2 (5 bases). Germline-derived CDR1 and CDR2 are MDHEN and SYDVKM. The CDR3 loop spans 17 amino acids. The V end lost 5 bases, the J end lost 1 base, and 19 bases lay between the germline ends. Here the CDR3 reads CASSTPREGPGTDTQYF. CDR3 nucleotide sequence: TGTGCCAGCAGTACACCCCGAGAGGGCCCGGGCACAGATACGCAGTATTTT.

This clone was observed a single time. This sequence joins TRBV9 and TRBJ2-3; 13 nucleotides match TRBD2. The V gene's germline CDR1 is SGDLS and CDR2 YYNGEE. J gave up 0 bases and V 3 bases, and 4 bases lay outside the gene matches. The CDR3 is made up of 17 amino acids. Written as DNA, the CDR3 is TGTGCCAGCAGCGCATCACTAGCGGGAGGGAGCACAGATACGCAGTATTTT. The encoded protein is CASSASLAGGSTDTQYF.

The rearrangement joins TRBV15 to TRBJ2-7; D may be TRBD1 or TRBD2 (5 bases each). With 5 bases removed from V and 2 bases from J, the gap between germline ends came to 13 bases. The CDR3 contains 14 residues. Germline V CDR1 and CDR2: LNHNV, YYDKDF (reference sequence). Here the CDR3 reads CATSPERGPYEQYF. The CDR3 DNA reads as TGTGCCACCAGCCCGGAGAGGGGACCCTACGAGCAGTACTTC.

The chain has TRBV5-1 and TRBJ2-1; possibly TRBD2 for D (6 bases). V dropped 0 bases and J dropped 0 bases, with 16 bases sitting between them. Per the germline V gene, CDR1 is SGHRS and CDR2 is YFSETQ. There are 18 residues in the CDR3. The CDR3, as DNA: TGCGCCAGCAGCTTGGCCGTGGCTAGCGTAACCTCCTACAATGAGCAGTTCTTC. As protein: CASSLAVASVTSYNEQFF.

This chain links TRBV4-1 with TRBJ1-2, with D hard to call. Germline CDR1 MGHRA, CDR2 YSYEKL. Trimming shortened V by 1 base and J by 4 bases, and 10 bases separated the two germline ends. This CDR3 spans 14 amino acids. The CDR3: CASSQGTELYGYTF. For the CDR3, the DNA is TGCGCCAGCAGCCAAGGGACGGAGCTCTATGGCTACACCTTC.

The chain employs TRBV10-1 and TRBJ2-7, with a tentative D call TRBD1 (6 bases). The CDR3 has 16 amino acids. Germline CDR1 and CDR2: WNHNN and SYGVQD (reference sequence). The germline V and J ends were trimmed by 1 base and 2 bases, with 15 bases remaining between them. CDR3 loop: CASSEFIQGSPYEQYF. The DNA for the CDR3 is TGCGCCAGCAGTGAGTTTATCCAGGGGTCCCCCTACGAGCAGTACTTC.

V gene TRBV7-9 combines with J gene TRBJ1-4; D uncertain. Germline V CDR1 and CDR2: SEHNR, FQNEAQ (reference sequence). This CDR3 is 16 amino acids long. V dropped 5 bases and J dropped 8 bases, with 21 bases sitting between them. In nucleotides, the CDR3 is TGTGCCAGCAGCGGGCGTTTCGATCCTGAAGGGGAAAAACTGTTTTTT. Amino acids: CASSGRFDPEGEKLFF.

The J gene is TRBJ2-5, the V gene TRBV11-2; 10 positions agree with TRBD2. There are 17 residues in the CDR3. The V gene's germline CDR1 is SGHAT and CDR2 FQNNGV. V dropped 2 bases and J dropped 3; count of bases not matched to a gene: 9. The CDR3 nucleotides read TGTGCCAGCAGCTTACTTCAAGCGGGGGGGCCGGAAGAGACCCAGTACTTC. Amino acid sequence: CASSLLQAGGPEETQYF.

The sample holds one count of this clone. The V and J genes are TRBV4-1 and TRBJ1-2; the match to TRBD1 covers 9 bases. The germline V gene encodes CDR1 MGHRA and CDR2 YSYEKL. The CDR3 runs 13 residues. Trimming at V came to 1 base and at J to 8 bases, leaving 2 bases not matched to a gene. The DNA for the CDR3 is TGCGCCAGCAGCCAAGGGACAGGGGAAGGCTACACCTTC. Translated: CASSQGTGEGYTF.

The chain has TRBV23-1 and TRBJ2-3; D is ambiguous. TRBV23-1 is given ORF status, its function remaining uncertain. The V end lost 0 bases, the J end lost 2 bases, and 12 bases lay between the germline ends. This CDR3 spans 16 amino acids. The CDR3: CASSQSGTRNTDTQYF. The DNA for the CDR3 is TGCGCCAGCAGTCAATCCGGCACGAGGAACACAGATACGCAGTATTTT.

CDR3 DNA sequence: TGTGCCAGCAGCCGCGAGGAAGAGGGCCGGGATGAGCAGTTCTTC. Protein product: CASSREEEGRDEQFF. J is TRBJ2-1 and V is TRBV7-9; a weak D match, TRBD2 (5 bases). The CDR3 extends over 15 amino acids. CDR1 and CDR2 (germline): SEHNR, FQNEAQ (reference sequence). Trimming shortened V by 5 bases and J by 8 bases, and 19 bases separated the two germline ends.

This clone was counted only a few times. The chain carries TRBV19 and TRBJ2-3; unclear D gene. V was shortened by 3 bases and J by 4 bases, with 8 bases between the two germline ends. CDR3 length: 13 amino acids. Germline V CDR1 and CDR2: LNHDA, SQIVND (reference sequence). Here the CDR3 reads CASSISPPDTQYF. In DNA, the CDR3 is TGTGCCAGTAGTATTAGTCCACCAGATACGCAGTATTTT.

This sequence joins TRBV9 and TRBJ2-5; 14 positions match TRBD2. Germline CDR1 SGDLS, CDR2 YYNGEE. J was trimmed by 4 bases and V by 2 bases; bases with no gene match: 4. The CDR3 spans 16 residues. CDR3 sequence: CASSVGTSGGSETQYF. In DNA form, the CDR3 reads TGTGCCAGCAGCGTGGGGACTAGCGGGGGTTCAGAGACCCAGTACTTC.

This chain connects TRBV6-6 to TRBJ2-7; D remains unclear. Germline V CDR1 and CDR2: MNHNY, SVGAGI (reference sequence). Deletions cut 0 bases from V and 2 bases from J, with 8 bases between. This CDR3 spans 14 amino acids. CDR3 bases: TGTGCCAGCAGTTACTCATCCAGTCCCTACGAGCAGTACTTC. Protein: CASSYSSSPYEQYF.

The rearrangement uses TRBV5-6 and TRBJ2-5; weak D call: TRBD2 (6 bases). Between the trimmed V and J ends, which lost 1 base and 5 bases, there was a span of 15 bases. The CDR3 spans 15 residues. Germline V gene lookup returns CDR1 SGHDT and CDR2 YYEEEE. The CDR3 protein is CASSLSGLNLETQYF. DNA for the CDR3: TGTGCCAGCAGCTTGAGCGGGTTGAATCTGGAGACCCAGTACTTC.

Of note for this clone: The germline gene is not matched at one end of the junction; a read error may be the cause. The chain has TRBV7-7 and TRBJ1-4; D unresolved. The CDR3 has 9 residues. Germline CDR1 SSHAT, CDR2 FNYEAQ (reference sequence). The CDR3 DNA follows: TGTGCTAGCAGGAAAAAACTGTTTTTT. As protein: CASRKKLFF. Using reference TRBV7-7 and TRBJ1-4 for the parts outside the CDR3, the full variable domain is GAGVSQSPRYKVTKRGQDVTLRCDPISSHATLYWYQQALGQGPEFLTYFNYEAQPDKSGLPSDRFSAERPEGSISTLTIQRTEQRDSAMYRCASRKKLFFGSGTQLSVL.

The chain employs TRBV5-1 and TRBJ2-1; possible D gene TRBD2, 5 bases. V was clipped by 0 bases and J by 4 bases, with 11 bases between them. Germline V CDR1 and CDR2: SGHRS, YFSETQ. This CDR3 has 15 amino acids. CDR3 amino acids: CASSLGVDFYNEQFF. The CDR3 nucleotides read TGCGCCAGCAGCTTGGGGGTGGACTTTTACAATGAGCAGTTCTTC.

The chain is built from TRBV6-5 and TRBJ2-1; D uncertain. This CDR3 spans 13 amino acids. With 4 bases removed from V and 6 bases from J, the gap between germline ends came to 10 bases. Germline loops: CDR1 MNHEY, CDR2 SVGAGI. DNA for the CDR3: TGTGCCAGCAGTTCAAATTGGATCAATGAGCAGTTCTTC. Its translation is CASSSNWINEQFF.

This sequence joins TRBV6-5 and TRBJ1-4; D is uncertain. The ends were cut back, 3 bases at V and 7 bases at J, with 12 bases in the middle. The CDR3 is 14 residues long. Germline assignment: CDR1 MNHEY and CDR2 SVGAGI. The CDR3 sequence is CASSYSVEGEKLFF. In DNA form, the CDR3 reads TGTGCCAGCAGTTATTCCGTAGAGGGTGAAAAACTGTTTTTT.

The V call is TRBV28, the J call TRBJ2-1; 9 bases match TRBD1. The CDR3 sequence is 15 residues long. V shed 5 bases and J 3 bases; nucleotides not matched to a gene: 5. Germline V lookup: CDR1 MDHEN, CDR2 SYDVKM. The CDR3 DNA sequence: TGTGCCAGCAGTCCCGGGACAGGGTTCTACAATGAGCAGTTCTTC. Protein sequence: CASSPGTGFYNEQFF.

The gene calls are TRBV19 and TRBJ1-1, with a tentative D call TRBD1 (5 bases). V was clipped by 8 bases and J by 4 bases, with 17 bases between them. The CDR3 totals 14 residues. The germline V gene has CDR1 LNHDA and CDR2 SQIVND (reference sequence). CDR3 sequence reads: CASWAPGGSTEAFF. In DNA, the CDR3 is TGTGCCAGTTGGGCGCCGGGGGGTAGCACTGAAGCTTTCTTT.